This T cell receptor beta chain is drawn from a study of low-dose radiotherapy and immunotherapy resistance in tumors. CDR3 length: 14 residues. The ends lost 5 bases at V and 5 bases at J; junction bases unmatched: 3. Germline V CDR1 and CDR2: SGHTA, FQGNSA. Time point indicated: before trial treatment. With TRAV- and TRBV-specific primers, first-strand cDNA was made, covering the alpha and beta chains. TCRs were amplified for around 21 PCR cycles with a constant-region primer and V-primer adapter. TCRdb used MiXCR to reprocess the reads, holding one entry per CDR3 protein. Here the sample spans nearly 95,000 distinct CDR3 sequences, around 9.2% being singletons. This clonotype was seen at least ten times.

The input for sequencing was PBMCs, taken before treatment. The receptor was isolated from a male donor with prostate cancer. The chain joins TRBV7-2 to TRBJ2-5; 12 nucleotides align to TRBD2. The CDR3 sequence: CASSRGLAGETQYF. The CDR3 region has the DNA TGTGCCAGCAGCCGGGGACTAGCGGGTGAGACCCAGTACTTC.